Below are 9 T cell receptor beta chains sequenced from a single sample in a study of human CD8 memory T cell subsets. TCR beta libraries were made by UMI-labeled 5' RACE. Each CDR3 protein gets one entry in TCRdb, which reprocessed the 5' RACE reads and gives no DNA. This sample's table reports roughly 4,000 distinct CDR3 sequences. The sequencing input was CD8+ effector memory T cells (TEM) sorted from PBMCs. As to subset: effector memory CD8 T cells, CCR7- CD45RO+ CD95+. The receptors come from a human donor in good health.

The rearrangement uses TRBV10-3 and TRBJ2-7; as DNA is missing, the TRBD1 call by TCRdb cannot be tested. This CDR3 comprises 15 residues. CDR1 is ENHRY, CDR2 SYGVKD, per germline. CDR3 amino acids: CAISPGQGASYEQYF.

The rearrangement joins TRBV5-1 to TRBJ2-1. CDR1 is SGHRS and CDR2 is YFSETQ in the germline V gene. The CDR3 spans 12 residues. CDR3 amino acids: CASSLAGGVEFF.

The rearrangement joins TRBV24-1 to TRBJ1-5. Looked up from germline, CDR1 is KGHDR and CDR2 is SFDVKD. CDR3 size: 12 residues. The CDR3 region is CATSEKNQPQHF.

V is TRBV4-1 and J is TRBJ1-5. CDR1 is MGHRA and CDR2 is YSYEKL in the germline V gene. This CDR3 contains 14 residues. CDR3 region: CASSPPDSNQPQHF.

The J gene is TRBJ1-4, the V gene TRBV6-4; TCRdb proposes TRBD1, but this gene call is untestable without DNA. Looked up from germline, CDR1 is MRHNA and CDR2 is SNTAGT. This CDR3 is built from 14 residues. CDR3 in amino acids: CASTGVNDSEKLFF.

V gene TRBV20-1 combines with J gene TRBJ2-2; TCRdb picks TRBD2, but there is no DNA to check that call. The CDR3 is made up of 15 amino acids. Germline V gives CDR1 DFQATT, CDR2 SNEGSKA (reference sequence). CDR3 region: CSAREGGGETGELFF.

The V gene is TRBV20-1, the J gene TRBJ2-7; TCRdb lists TRBD1, though no DNA is available to test this call. The CDR3 runs to 14 residues. The germline gives CDR1 DFQATT, CDR2 SNEGSKA (reference sequence). The CDR3 sequence is CSARGQGEVDEQYF.

The chain recombines TRBV20-1 with TRBJ2-7; no DNA is available, so the TRBD1 call from TCRdb remains unchecked. The CDR3 has 13 amino acids. CDR1 DFQATT and CDR2 SNEGSKA come from the germline V gene (reference sequence). The CDR3 region is CSASRGEPYEQYF.

The V gene is TRBV28, the J gene TRBJ2-3. The CDR3 loop spans 15 amino acids. Germline CDR1 and CDR2: MDHEN and SYDVKM. This CDR3 reads CASSLGLTSTDTQYF.